This TCR beta chain originates from a study of cytomegalovirus exposure and HLA in healthy donors. Germline loops: CDR1 SQVTM, CDR2 ANQGSEA. V was shortened by 4 bases and J by 0 bases, with 13 bases between the two germline ends. The CDR3 has 14 residues. Primers: 60 Vbeta forward and 13 Jbeta reverse. Profiled with immunoSEQ multiplex PCR; TCRdb holds only in-frame clones, not every one. The table records some 160,000 clones, 76% of them present only once. Sequenced input: PBMCs. This TCR derives from a woman in her thirties or forties in good health and CMV-seronegative. The V gene is TRBV29-1, the J gene TRBJ2-7; the D gene is possibly TRBD1 (6 bases). The CDR3 DNA is TGCAGCGTTGGTCGACAGGAAATCTCCTACGAGCAGTACTTC. This translates into CSVGRQEISYEQYF.